The 12 T cell receptor beta chains listed next were all sequenced from one sample in a study of cytomegalovirus exposure and HLA in healthy donors. With 60 Vbeta and 13 Jbeta primers, the PCR was carried out. The method was immunoSEQ multiplex PCR; TCRdb's version includes in-frame clones alone and lacks a portion of them. The sample contains 70,000 to 95,000 clones, over 75% of which appear only once. The sequenced sample consisted of PBMCs. The receptors stem from a man aged 45 to 65 in good health and CMV-seronegative.

The chain employs TRBV6-1 and TRBJ1-6, with TRBD1 as a possible D gene (6 bases). This CDR3 comprises 15 residues. The V gene lost 8 bases and the J gene lost 5 bases, with 16 bases spanning the gap. In germline, CDR1 is MNHNS, CDR2 SASEGT. The CDR3 protein is CASSYRVNNNSPLHF. The CDR3 nucleotides read TGTGCCAGCTCATACAGGGTTAATAATAATTCACCCCTCCACTTT.

The rearrangement joins TRBV9 to TRBJ1-6; D might be TRBD1 (5 bases). The CDR3 runs 16 residues. Per the germline V gene, CDR1 is SGDLS and CDR2 is YYNGEE. The V end lost 4 bases, the J end lost 7 bases, and 18 bases lay between the germline ends. The CDR3 DNA reads as TGTGCCAGCAGCCCCCGATCTGGACAAGAAAATTCACCCCTCCACTTT. Protein product: CASSPRSGQENSPLHF.

The CDR3, as DNA: TGTGCCAGCAGTCCCGGGACAGGAAACTATGGCTACACCTTC. It specifies CASSPGTGNYGYTF. The rearrangement links TRBV6-5 to TRBJ1-2; 8 positions match TRBD1. The CDR3 extends over 14 amino acids. J lost 2 bases, V lost 5 bases, and 4 bases had no gene match. CDR1 and CDR2 (germline): MNHEY, SVGAGI.

The CDR3 DNA is TGTGCCAGCTCACCCACACAGGAAAAGGGCTACACCTTC. It translates to CASSPTQEKGYTF. The chain has TRBV18 and TRBJ1-2; D is perhaps TRBD1 (5 bases). This CDR3 contains 13 residues. Trimming removed 3 bases at V and 8 bases at J, with 13 bases between. Germline lookup yields CDR1 KGHSH and CDR2 LQKENI.

A few counts support this clone. V is TRBV2 and J is TRBJ2-6; 10 bases align to TRBD1. The CDR3 is made up of 17 amino acids. The V gene end was trimmed by 8 bases and the J gene end by 0 bases; junction bases not matched to a gene: 7. CDR1 and CDR2 from the germline V gene are SNHLY and FYNNEI. The CDR3: CASRRDRGISGANVLTF. The CDR3 coding sequence is TGTGCCAGCCGCCGGGACAGGGGAATCTCTGGGGCCAACGTCCTGACTTTC.

This chain connects TRBV18 to TRBJ1-5, with no clear D. V lost 2 bases and J lost 2, with 10 bases in between. Germline V lookup: CDR1 KGHSH, CDR2 LQKENI. The CDR3 runs to 15 residues. The CDR3 reads CASSPTSAGNQPQHF. The CDR3 DNA sequence: TGTGCCAGCTCACCAACATCCGCGGGCAATCAGCCCCAGCATTTT.

This clone was picked up one time. The V call is TRBV4-1, the J call TRBJ1-1; tentatively, D is TRBD1 (5 bases). Germline V lookup: CDR1 MGHRA, CDR2 YSYEKL. The V gene lost 0 bases and the J gene lost 0 bases, with 17 bases spanning the gap. CDR3 length equals 18 residues. The CDR3 loop is CASSQDLRRQSMNTEAFF. The CDR3 coding sequence is TGCGCCAGCAGCCAAGATTTAAGGCGACAGAGTATGAACACTGAAGCTTTCTTT.

The V call is TRBV19, the J call TRBJ2-3; D remains ambiguous. The CDR3 totals 11 residues. The germline gives CDR1 LNHDA, CDR2 SQIVND (reference sequence). The germline V and J ends were trimmed by 6 bases and 7 bases, with 8 bases remaining between them. The CDR3 spells CASSNSHTQYF. The CDR3 coding sequence is TGTGCCAGTAGCAACAGTCATACGCAGTATTTT.

The gene calls are TRBV4-1 and TRBJ1-5, with a weak D call TRBD1 (6 bases). The V and J ends lost 2 bases and 7 bases respectively, with 9 bases between them. Germline CDR1 and CDR2: MGHRA and YSYEKL. This CDR3 is built from 13 residues. The CDR3 region has the DNA TGCGCCAGCAGCCAACAGGGGAGCCAGCCCCAGCATTTT. Protein sequence: CASSQQGSQPQHF.

The J gene is TRBJ2-3, the V gene TRBV4-3; tentatively, D is TRBD2 (5 bases). The CDR3 contains 16 residues. The V end was cut by 4 bases, the J end by 4 bases, with 18 bases between. The V gene's germline CDR1 is LGHNA and CDR2 YSLEER. CDR3 nucleotides: TGCGCCAGCAGCCCCTACAGTGCGACCGGGGCAGATACGCAGTATTTT. Translation: CASSPYSATGADTQYF.

This clone was counted a few times. This chain links TRBV5-6 with TRBJ2-1; the D gene is possibly TRBD2 (6 bases). The CDR3 has 12 amino acids. Trimming removed 0 bases from V and 11 bases from J, with 9 bases in between. CDR1 is SGHDT and CDR2 is YYEEEE in the germline V gene. The CDR3 coding sequence is TGTGCCAGCAGCTTGGCCGGGAGCCAGCAGTTCTTC. Translating it yields CASSLAGSQQFF.

The chain is built from TRBV7-2 and TRBJ2-7; possibly TRBD2 for D (5 bases). This CDR3 contains 15 residues. The V end lost 1 base, the J end lost 3 bases, and 13 bases lay between the germline ends. Germline CDR1 SGHTA, CDR2 FQGNSA. The CDR3 protein is CASSLVPDGGYEQYF. CDR3 in DNA: TGTGCCAGCAGCTTAGTTCCGGACGGAGGCTACGAGCAGTACTTC.